This TCR beta chain stems from a study of regulatory T cells in long-lasting Graves disease. iRepertoire HTBI primers and Arm-PCR of CDR3 regions built TCR beta libraries. TCRdb reprocessed the multiplex PCR reads with MiXCR, giving one entry per CDR3 protein. This table holds 420,000 or so distinct CDR3 sequences, about 17% found once. Regarding time point: newly diagnosed GD, antithyroid drugs for less than 3 months. Isolated PBMC RNA provided the starting material for the TCR library. This clonotype was recorded at least ten times. What it recognizes is unknown. The J segment lost 1 base and the V segment lost 0 bases, leaving 2 bases of the junction unmatched. The germline CDR1 and CDR2 sequences are SGHRS and YFSETQ. The CDR3 totals 16 residues. Study-wide results and caveats: Among samples with persistent disease, TRBV28, TRBJ1-2 and TRBJ2-5 were favored.

These data are also associated with another study on T cells in Graves' hyperthyroidism and ophthalmopathy. That publication notes: An initial round of RT-PCR targeting the TCR CDR3 relied on the HTBI primer set.

V and J are TRBV5-1 and TRBJ2-3; 10 bases map to TRBD2. This clonotype was obtained from a woman younger than 35 with Graves disease. The sample consisted of peripheral blood mononuclear cells (PBMCs), taken at new diagnosis, from a patient treated with antithyroid drugs. The CDR3 protein is CASSLVGTSGTDTQYF. CDR3 coding DNA: TGCGCCAGCAGCTTGGTTGGGACTAGCGGCACAGATACGCAGTATTTT.